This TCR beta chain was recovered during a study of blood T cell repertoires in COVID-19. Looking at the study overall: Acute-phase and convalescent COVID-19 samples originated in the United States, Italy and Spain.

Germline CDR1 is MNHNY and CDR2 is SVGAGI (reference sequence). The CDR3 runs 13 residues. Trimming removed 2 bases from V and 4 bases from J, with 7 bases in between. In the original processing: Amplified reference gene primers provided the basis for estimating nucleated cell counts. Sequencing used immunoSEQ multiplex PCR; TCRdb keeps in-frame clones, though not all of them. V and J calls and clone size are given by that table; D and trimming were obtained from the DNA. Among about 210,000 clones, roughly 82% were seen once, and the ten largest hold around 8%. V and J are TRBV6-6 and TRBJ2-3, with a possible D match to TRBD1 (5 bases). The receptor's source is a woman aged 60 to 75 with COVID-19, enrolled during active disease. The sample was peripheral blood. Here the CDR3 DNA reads TGTGCCAGCAGTTACACCAGGGCAGATACGCAGTATTTT. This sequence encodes CASSYTRADTQYF.